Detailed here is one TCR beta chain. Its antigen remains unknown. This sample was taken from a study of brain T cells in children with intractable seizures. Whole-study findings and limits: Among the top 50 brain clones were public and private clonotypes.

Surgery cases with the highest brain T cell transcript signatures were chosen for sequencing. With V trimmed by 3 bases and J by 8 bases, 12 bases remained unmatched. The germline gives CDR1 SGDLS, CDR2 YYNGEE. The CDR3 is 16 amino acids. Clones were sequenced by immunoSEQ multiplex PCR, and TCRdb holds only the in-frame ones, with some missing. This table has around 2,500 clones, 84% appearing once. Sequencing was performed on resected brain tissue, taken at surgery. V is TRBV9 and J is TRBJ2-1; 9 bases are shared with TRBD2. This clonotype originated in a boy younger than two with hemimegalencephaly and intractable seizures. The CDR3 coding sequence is TGTGCCAGCAGCGAAGGGGGGAGCGGGAGGTCGGATGAGCAGTTCTTC. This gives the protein CASSEGGSGRSDEQFF.